The clone carrying this T cell receptor beta chain was picked up many times. What it binds is not known. The read gets to within 3 residues of the CDR3 end, and the germline J gene fills in the rest. This sample was taken from a study of T cell clonality in common variable immunodeficiency. Broader study findings: CVID subjects had higher TCRbeta clonality than healthy controls, most marked in about a third. In common variable immunodeficiency, TCR beta chains reportedly carried fewer deletions and N-nucleotide insertions. Patient heterogeneity in the CVID cohort limited correlations between repertoire features and clinical complications.

Blood samples were heparinized, about 5 to 9 ml per donor. In germline, CDR1 is LNHDA, CDR2 SQIVND (reference sequence). J gave up 0 bases and V 10 bases, and 18 bases lay outside the gene matches. The CDR3 has 17 residues. Measured with immunoSEQ multiplex PCR; TCRdb has only the in-frame clones, and not every one. Altogether some 40,000 clones were found in the sample, and no singletons occur. This receptor was taken from a person between 18 and 75 years old in good health. The source material was peripheral blood mononuclear cells. The J gene is TRBJ2-7, the V gene TRBV19; TRBD1 aligns across 7 bases. The sequenced CDR3 bases are TGTGCCACCGCCGAAATTAGACAGGGTGGGCACTCCTACGAG. Amino acid sequence: CATAEIRQGGHSYE. The full CDR3 protein is CATAEIRQGGHSYEQYF. Filled out from reference TRBV19 and TRBJ2-7, the complete variable domain reads DGGITQSPKYLFRKEGQNVTLSCEQNLNHDAMYWYRQDPGQGLRLIYYSQIVNDFQKGDIAEGYSVSREKKESFPLTVTSAQKNPTAFYLCATAEIRQGGHSYEQYFGPGTRLTVT.